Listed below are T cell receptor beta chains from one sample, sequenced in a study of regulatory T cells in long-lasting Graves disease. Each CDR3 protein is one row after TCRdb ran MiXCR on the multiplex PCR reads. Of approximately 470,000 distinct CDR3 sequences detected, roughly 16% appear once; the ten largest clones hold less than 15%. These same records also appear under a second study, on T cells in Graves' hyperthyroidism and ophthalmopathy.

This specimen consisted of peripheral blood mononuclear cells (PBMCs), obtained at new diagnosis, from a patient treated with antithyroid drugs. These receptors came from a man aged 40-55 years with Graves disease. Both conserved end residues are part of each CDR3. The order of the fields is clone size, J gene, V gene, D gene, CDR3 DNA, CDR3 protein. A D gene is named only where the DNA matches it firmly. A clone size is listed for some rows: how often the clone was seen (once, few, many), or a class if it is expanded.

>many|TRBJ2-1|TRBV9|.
TGTGCCAGCTCCAACACAGACTACAATGAGCAGTTCTTC
CASSNTDYNEQFF
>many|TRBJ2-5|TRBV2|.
TGTGCCAGCAGTGAAGGGCCCAACCGGGAGACCCAGTACTTC
CASSEGPNRETQYF
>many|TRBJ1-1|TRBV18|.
TGTGCCAGCAGCTCAACACAGAACACTGAAGCTTTCTTT
CASSSTQNTEAFF
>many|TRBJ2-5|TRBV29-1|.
TGCAGCGTCCCAGGAACTTGGGCCCAAGAGACCCAGTACTTC
CSVPGTWAQETQYF
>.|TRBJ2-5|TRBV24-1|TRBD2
TGTGCCACGAGCGGGACTGACCTCCAAGAGACCCAGTACTTC
CATSGTDLQETQYF
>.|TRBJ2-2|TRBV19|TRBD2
TGTGCCAGTAGTATCGGACTAGCGGGTTCGAACACCGGGGAGCTGTTTTTT
CASSIGLAGSNTGELFF
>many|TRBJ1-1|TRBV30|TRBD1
TGTGCCTGGAGGGGACCCGTCCAGGGGGGTGAAGCTTTCTTT
CAWRGPVQGGEAFF
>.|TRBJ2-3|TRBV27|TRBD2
TGTGCCAGCAGTACCCACTTGGGACTAGCGGGCCTATCAACAGATACGCAGTATTTT
CASSTHLGLAGLSTDTQYF
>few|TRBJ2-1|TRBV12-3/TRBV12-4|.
TGTGCCACCCAAGTTCGACAAGGCTCCTACAATGAGCAGTTCTTC
CATQVRQGSYNEQFF
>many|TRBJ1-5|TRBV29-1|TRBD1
TGCAGCGTTGCCCTGACAGGGTCGGGGAGCAATCAGCCCCAGCATTTT
CSVALTGSGSNQPQHF
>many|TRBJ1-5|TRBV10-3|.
TGTGCCATCAGTGAGGAAGGTCGGAATCAGCCCCAGCATTTT
CAISEEGRNQPQHF
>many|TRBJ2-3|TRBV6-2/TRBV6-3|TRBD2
TGTGCCAGCAGTTACAGGGCGGGAGGTCCCACAGATACGCAGTATTTT
CASSYRAGGPTDTQYF
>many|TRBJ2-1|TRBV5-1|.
TGCGCCAGCAGCTTGGGAGAGACAGTTCGGGAGCAGTTCTTC
CASSLGETVREQFF
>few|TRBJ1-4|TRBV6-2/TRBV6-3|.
TGTGCCAGCTCAAAGGTCCTAAATGAAAGACTGTTTTTT
CASSKVLNERLFF
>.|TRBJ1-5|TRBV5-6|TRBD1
TGTGCCAGCAGCCTCTACAGGGGGCGCCTGGGTCAGCCCCAGCATTTT
CASSLYRGRLGQPQHF
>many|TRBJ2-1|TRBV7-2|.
TGTGCCAGCAGCTTAATCGGGTGGAGTAATCCACGGAACAATGAGCAGTTCTTC
CASSLIGWSNPRNNEQFF
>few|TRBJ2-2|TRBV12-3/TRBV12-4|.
TGTGCCAGCAGCGGAACCGGGACGGGAAACACCGGGGAGCTGTTTTTT
CASSGTGTGNTGELFF
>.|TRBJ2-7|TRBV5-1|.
TGCGCCAGCAAACAGGATAACTACGAGCAGTACTTC
CASKQDNYEQYF
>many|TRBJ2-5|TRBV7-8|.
TGTGCCAGCAGAGGGTTGGGAGAAGAGACCCAGTACTTC
CASRGLGEETQYF
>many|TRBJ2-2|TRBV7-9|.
TGTGCCAGCAGCCCCCGGACAGGCGGACTACGGGGGGAGCTGTTTTTT
CASSPRTGGLRGELFF
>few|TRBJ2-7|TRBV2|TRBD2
TGTGCCAGCAGTGAGACGGCGGGAGGAGCCGAGCAGTACTTC
CASSETAGGAEQYF
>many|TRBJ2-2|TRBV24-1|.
TGTGCCACCAGTGACCCAACAGGGACGAACACCGGGGAGCTGTTTTTT
CATSDPTGTNTGELFF
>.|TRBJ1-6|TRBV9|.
TGTGCCAGCAGCGTAGGTGTAGGGGGTAATTCACCCCTCCACTTT
CASSVGVGGNSPLHF
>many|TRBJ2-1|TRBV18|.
TGTGCCAGCTCGCCAGTCAATACCCATGAGCAGTTCTTC
CASSPVNTHEQFF
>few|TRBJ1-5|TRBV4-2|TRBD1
TGTGCCAGCAGCCAGAAGCGTCATGGGACAGGGCCGAATTTTAGCAATCAGCCCCAGCATTTT
CASSQKRHGTGPNFSNQPQHF
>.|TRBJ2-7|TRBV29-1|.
TGCAGCGTCCTCCGGGGCTCCTACGAGCAGTACTTC
CSVLRGSYEQYF
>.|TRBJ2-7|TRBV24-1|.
TGTGCCACCAGTGACCCCGGGACGCGAGGGAACGAGCAGTACTTC
CATSDPGTRGNEQYF
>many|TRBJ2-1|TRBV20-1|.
TGCAGTGCTAGTAATACCGGTCGAGGAGAGCAGTTCTTC
CSASNTGRGEQFF
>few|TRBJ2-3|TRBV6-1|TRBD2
TGTGCCAGCAGTCCCATCGTGGTGGGCGGGAGGGCCAAGGATACGCAGTATTTT
CASSPIVVGGRAKDTQYF
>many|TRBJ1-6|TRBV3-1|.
TGTGCCAGCAGCCAAGATGGCCAGGGGCTGTCCTGGAATTCACCCCTCCACTTT
CASSQDGQGLSWNSPLHF
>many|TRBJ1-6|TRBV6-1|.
TGTGCCATTTCTCAGGGGAGTAATTCACCCCTCCACTTT
CAISQGSNSPLHF
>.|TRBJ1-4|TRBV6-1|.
TGTGCCAGCAGTCCAACAGGGAACACTAATGAAAAACTGCTTTTT
CASSPTGNTNEKLLF
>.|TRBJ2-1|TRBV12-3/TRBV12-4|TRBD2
TGTGCCAGCACCTCTTTTGGTAGCGGGAGATTTGTCGATGAGCAGCTCTTC
CASTSFGSGRFVDEQLF
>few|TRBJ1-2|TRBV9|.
TGTGCCAGCAGCCCTTCCAGCTACACCTTC
CASSPSSYTF
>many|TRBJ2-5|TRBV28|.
TGTGCCAGCCGTGGCGGGGACCGAGAGACCCAGTACTTC
CASRGGDRETQYF
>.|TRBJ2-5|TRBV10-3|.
TGTGCCATCAGTGATCTTAGCGGCCAAGAGACCCAGTACTTC
CAISDLSGQETQYF
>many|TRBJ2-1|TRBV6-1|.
TGTGCCAGCAGTGAAGAGGCTAGTGGCTACTACAATGAGCAGTTCTTC
CASSEEASGYYNEQFF
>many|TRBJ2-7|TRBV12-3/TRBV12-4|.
TGTGCCAGCACCTGGGGTACAGGGAAGTTCTACGAGCAGTACTTC
CASTWGTGKFYEQYF
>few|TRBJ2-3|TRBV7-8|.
TGTGCCAGCAGCCACAGGGAGGGTACGCAGTATTTT
CASSHREGTQYF
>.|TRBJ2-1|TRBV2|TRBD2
TGTGCCGGCAAAGTAGCGGGAGTAGGCAATGAGCAGTTCTTC
CAGKVAGVGNEQFF
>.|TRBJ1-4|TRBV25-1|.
TGTGCCAGCAGCGGCGTTTGGCAGGATAATGAAAAACTGTTTTTT
CASSGVWQDNEKLFF
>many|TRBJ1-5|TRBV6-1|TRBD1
TGTGCCAGCAGGTTATTACAGGGGGCGAGCAATCAGCCCCAGCATTTT
CASRLLQGASNQPQHF
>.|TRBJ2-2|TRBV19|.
TGTGCCACCTCCCGGCAGGGGAAAACCGGGGAGCTGTTTTTT
CATSRQGKTGELFF
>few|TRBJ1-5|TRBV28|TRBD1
TGTGCCAGCAGTTTAGCGGACAGGTTACCCCAGCAGCCCCAGCGTTTT
CASSLADRLPQQPQRF
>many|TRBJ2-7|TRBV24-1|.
TGTGCCACCGGGAGTGAGAGCTCCTACGAGCAGTACTTC
CATGSESSYEQYF
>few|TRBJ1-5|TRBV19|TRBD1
TGTGCCAGTAGTACGACAGGGTCCCATACCATGGCCCAGCATTTT
CASSTTGSHTMAQHF
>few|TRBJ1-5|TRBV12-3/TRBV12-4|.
TGTGCCAGCAGTTTATCAGGACACAATCAGCCCCAGCATTTT
CASSLSGHNQPQHF
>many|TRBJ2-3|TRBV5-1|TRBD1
TGCGCCAGCAACTGGGACAGGGGACGAGATACGCAGTATTTT
CASNWDRGRDTQYF